One sample yielded the 6 T cell receptor beta chains listed below, sequenced in a study of blood T cell repertoires in COVID-19. The data were produced by immunoSEQ multiplex PCR, yet TCRdb's version contains in-frame clones alone and is incomplete. There are approximately 150,000 clones in the sample; about 85% occur only once, and approximately 8.2% lies in the top ten. Sequencing was done on a sample of peripheral blood. These receptors came from a woman of 80 years or more with COVID-19, enrolled during active disease.

This clone was observed once. The chain couples TRBV9 to TRBJ2-1, with D unresolved. V was cut by 0 bases and J by 1 base, with 8 bases left in between. The germline V gene has CDR1 SGDLS and CDR2 YYNGEE. This CDR3 has 15 amino acids. This CDR3 reads CASSVGGGSYNEQFF. CDR3 nucleotide sequence: TGTGCCAGCAGCGTAGGTGGCGGATCCTACAATGAGCAGTTCTTC.

V usage is TRBV27 and J usage is TRBJ1-1; D is unresolved. V gave up 1 base and J gave up 4 bases, with 19 bases separating them. The germline CDR1 and CDR2 sequences are MNHEY and SMNVEV (reference sequence). The CDR3 is 17 amino acids. CDR3 in amino acids: CASSLFGYAARGTEAFF. The CDR3 region has the DNA TGTGCCAGCAGTTTATTTGGGTACGCAGCTCGGGGCACTGAAGCTTTCTTT.

This sequence joins TRBV6-5 and TRBJ1-1, with a tentative D call TRBD1 (5 bases). The germline CDR1 and CDR2 sequences are MNHEY and SVGAGI. This CDR3 spans 14 amino acids. V was cut by 5 bases and J by 1 base, with 11 bases left in between. The CDR3 nucleotides read TGTGCCAGCAGTCGGGGGGGGGAGAACACTGAAGCTTTCTTT. Its translation: CASSRGGENTEAFF.

The chain's CDR3 is CASSLGGLGEQFF. CDR3 in DNA: TGTGCCAGCAGTTTGGGAGGGCTCGGTGAGCAGTTCTTC. The chain combines TRBV27 with TRBJ2-1, with 7 bases identical to TRBD2. Germline trimming cut 3 bases from V and 9 bases from J; bases unmatched to any gene: 5. CDR1 is MNHEY, CDR2 SMNVEV, per germline (reference sequence). The CDR3 spans 13 residues.

The rearrangement links TRBV18 to TRBJ1-1, with D uncertain. Trimming left V 3 bases short and J 1 base short, with 6 bases between. The length of the CDR3 is 13 residues. Germline values: CDR1 KGHSH, CDR2 LQKENI. CDR3: CASSPQENTEAFF. The CDR3 region has the DNA TGTGCCAGCTCACCTCAGGAGAACACTGAAGCTTTCTTT.

This clone occurred once. This rearrangement joins TRBV5-1 to TRBJ2-2; 9 positions agree with TRBD2. The CDR3 spans 15 residues. Trimming cost V 3 bases and J 7 bases; bases outside gene matches: 7. Germline V gives CDR1 SGHRS, CDR2 YFSETQ. The CDR3 protein is CASSYSGSISGELFF. The CDR3 DNA follows: TGCGCCAGCAGCTATAGCGGGAGTATCAGCGGGGAGCTGTTTTTT. The variable domain in full, completed from reference TRBV5-1 and TRBJ2-2, reads KAGVTQTPRYLIKTRGQQVTLSCSPISGHRSVSWYQQTPGQGLQFLFEYFSETQRNKGNFPGRFSGRQFSNSRSEMNVSTLELGDSALYLCASSYSGSISGELFFGEGSRLTVL.